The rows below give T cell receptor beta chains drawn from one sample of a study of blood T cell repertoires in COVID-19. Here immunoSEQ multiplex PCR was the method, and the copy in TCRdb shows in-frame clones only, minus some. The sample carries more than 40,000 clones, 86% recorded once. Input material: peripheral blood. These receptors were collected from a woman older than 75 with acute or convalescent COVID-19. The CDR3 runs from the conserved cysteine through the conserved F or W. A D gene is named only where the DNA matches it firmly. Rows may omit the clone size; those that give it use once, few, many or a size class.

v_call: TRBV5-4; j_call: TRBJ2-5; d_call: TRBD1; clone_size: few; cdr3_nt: TGTGCCAGCAGCTTGGCCGGCAGGGGGCGGCAAGAGACCCAGTACTTC; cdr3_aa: CASSLAGRGRQETQYF
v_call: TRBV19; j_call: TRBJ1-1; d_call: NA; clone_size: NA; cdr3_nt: TGTGCCAGTAGTATACCTCCGGGACATGTAAAAGCTTTCTTT; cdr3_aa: CASSIPPGHVKAFF
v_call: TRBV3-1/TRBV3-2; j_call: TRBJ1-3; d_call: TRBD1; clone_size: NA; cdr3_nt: TGTGCCAGCAGCGAGGACAGGGGCGGCGGAAACACCATATATTTT; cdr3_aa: CASSEDRGGGNTIYF
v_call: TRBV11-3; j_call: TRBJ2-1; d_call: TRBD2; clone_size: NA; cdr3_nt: TGTGCCAGCAGCTTGCGGGGGGCGGACTACAATGAGCAGTTCTTC; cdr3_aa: CASSLRGADYNEQFF
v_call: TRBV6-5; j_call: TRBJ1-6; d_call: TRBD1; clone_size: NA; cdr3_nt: TGTGCCAGCCTTGACAGGGGGGGCTCACCCCTCCACTTT; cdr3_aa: CASLDRGGSPLHF
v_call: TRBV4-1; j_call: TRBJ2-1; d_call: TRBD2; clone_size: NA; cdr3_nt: TGCGCCAGCAGCCGAGGACTAGCGGGGGGCAATGAGCAGTTCTTC; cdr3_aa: CASSRGLAGGNEQFF
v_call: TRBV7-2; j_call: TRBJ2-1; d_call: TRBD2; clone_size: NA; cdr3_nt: TGTGCCAGCAGCTTAGGACTAGCGGGGGGACTTGAGCAGTTCTTC; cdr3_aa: CASSLGLAGGLEQFF
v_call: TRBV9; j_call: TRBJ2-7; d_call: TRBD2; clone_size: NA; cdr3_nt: TGTGCCAGCAGTAGACTAGCGGGGACCTACGAGCAGTACTTC; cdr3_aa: CASSRLAGTYEQYF
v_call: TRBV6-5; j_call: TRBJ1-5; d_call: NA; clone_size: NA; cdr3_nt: TGTGCCAGCAGTTACTCAGGGGGCAATCAGCCCCAGCATTTT; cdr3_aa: CASSYSGGNQPQHF
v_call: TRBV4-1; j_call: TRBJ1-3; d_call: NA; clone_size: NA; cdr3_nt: TGCGCCAGCAGCCGAAGACAGACTGGAAACACCATATATTTT; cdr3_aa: CASSRRQTGNTIYF
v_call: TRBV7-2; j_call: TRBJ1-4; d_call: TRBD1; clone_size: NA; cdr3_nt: TGTGCCAGCAGCTCCCAGGGGGCGTCTAATGAAAAACTGTTTTTT; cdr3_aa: CASSSQGASNEKLFF